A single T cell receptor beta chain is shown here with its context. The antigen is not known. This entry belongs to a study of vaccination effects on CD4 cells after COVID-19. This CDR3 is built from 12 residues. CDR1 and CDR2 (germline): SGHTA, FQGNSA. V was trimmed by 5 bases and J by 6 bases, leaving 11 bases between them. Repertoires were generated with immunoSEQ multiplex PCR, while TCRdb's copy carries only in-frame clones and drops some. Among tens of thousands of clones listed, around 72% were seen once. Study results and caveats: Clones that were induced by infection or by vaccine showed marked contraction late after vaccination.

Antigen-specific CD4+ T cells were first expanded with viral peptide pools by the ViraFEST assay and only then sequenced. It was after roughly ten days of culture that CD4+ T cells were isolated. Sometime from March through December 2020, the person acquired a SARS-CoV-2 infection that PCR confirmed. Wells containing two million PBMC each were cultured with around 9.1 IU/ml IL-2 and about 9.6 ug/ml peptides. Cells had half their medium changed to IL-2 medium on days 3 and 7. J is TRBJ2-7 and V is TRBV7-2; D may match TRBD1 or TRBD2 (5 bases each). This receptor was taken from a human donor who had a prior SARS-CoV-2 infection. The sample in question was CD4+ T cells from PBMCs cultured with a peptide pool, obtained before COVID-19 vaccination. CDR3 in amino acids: CASSPSRVEQYF. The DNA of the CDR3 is TGTGCCAGCAGCCCTAGCAGGGTCGAGCAGTACTTC.